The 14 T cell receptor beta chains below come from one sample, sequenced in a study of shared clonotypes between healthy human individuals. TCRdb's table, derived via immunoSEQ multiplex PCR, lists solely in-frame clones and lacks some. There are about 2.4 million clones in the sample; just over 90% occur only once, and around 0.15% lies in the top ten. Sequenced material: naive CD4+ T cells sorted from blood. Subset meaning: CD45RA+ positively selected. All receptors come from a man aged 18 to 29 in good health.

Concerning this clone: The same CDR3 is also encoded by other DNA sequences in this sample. This CDR3 is CAISESSGTSTDTQYF. CDR3 in DNA: TGTGCCATCAGTGAGTCGTCAGGGACTAGCACAGATACGCAGTATTTT. The chain uses TRBV10-3 and TRBJ2-3; D is possibly TRBD2 (6 bases). V dropped 0 bases and J dropped 0 bases, with 10 bases sitting between them. Germline lookup yields CDR1 ENHRY and CDR2 SYGVKD. This CDR3 contains 16 residues.

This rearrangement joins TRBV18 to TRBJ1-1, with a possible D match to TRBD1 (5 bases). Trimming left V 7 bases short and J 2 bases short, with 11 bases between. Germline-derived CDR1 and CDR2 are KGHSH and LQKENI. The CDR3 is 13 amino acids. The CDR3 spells CASLRTINTEAFF. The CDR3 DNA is TGTGCCAGCTTGAGGACAATAAACACTGAAGCTTTCTTT.

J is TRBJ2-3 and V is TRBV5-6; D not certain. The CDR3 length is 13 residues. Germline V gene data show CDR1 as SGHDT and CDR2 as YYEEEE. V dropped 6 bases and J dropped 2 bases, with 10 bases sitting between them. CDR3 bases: TGTGCCAGCAACGGATTTCACACAGATACGCAGTATTTT. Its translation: CASNGFHTDTQYF.

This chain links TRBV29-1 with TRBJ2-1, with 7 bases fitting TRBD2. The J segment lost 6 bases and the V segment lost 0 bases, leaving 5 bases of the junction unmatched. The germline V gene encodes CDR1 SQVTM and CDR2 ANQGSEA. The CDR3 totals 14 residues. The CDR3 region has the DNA TGCAGCGTTGAAGAAGGGAGCGGGACCAATGAGCAGTTCTTC. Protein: CSVEEGSGTNEQFF.

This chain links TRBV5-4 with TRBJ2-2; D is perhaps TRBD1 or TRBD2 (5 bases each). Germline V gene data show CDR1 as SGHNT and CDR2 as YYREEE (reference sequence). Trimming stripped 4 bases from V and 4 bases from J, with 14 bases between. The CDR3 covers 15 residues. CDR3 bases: TGTGCCAGCAGCCCCGTAACGGGACCCACCGGGGAGCTGTTTTTT. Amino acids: CASSPVTGPTGELFF.

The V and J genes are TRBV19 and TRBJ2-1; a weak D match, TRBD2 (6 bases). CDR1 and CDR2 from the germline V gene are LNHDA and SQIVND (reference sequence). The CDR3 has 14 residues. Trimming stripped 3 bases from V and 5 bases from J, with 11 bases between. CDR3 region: CASSIWGGNNEQFF. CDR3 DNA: TGTGCCAGTAGTATTTGGGGCGGGAACAATGAGCAGTTCTTC.

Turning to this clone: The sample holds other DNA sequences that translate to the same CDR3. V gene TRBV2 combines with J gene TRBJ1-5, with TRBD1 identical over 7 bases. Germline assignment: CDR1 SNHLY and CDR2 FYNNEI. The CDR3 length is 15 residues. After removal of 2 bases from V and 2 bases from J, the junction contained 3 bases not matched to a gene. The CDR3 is CASSERTGGNQPQHF. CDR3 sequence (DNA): TGTGCCAGCAGTGAAAGAACAGGGGGCAATCAGCCCCAGCATTTT.

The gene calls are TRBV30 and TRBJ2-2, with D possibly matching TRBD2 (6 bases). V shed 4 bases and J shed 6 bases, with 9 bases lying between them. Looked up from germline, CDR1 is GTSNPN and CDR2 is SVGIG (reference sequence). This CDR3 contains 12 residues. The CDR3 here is CAWMAGSGELFF. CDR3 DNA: TGTGCCTGGATGGCGGGATCCGGGGAGCTGTTTTTT.

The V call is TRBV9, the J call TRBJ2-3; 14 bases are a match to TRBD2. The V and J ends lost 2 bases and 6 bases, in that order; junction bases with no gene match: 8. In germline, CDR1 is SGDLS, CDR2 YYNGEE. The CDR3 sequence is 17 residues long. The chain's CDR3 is CASSVGGTSGRGDTQYF. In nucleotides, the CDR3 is TGTGCCAGCAGCGTGGGCGGGACTAGCGGGAGAGGTGATACGCAGTATTTT.

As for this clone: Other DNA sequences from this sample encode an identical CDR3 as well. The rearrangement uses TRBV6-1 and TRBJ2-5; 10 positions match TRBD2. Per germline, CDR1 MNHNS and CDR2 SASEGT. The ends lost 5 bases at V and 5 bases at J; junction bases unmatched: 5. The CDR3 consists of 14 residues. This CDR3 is CASSSGGAGETQYF. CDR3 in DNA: TGTGCCAGCAGTAGCGGGGGGGCCGGGGAGACCCAGTACTTC.

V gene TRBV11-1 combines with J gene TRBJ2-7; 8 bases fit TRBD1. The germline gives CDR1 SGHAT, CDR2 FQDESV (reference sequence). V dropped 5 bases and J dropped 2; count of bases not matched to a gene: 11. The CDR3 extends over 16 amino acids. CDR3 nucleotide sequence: TGTGCCAGCAGCGCCCTGGTCGGGACAGGAGCCTACGAGCAGTACTTC. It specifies CASSALVGTGAYEQYF. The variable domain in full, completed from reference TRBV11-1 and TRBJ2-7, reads EAEVAQSPRYKITEKSQAVAFWCDPISGHATLYWYRQILGQGPELLVQFQDESVVDDSQLPKDRFSAERLKGVDSTLKIQPAELGDSAMYLCASSALVGTGAYEQYFGPGTRLTVT.

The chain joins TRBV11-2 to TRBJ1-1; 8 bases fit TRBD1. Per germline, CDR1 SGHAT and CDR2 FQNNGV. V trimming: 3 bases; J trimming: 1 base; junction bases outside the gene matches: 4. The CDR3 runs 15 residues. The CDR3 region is CASSFTTGANTEAFF. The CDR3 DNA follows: TGTGCCAGCAGCTTCACGACAGGGGCGAACACTGAAGCTTTCTTT.

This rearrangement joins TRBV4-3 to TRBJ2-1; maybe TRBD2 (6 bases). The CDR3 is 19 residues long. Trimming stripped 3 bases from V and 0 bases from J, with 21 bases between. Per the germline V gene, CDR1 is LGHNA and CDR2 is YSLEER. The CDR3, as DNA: TGCGCCAGCAGCCAGTGGTCCCTAGCGCCCCAGAGCTCCTACAATGAGCAGTTCTTC. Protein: CASSQWSLAPQSSYNEQFF.

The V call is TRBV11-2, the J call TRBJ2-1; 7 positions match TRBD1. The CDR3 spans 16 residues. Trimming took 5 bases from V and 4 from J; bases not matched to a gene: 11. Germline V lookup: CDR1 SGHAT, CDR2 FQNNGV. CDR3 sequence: CASSPQAGGNYNEQFF. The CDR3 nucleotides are TGTGCCAGCAGCCCACAGGCAGGGGGTAATTACAATGAGCAGTTCTTC.